Listed here are 27 T cell receptor beta chains from one sample, sequenced in a study of blood T cells in healthy people across ages. Together with a sample-barcoded 5' primer, a J-beta primer mix was included in a second PCR lasting about 7 to 11 cycles. TCRdb itself ran the 5' RACE reads through MiXCR, one entry per CDR3 protein. The sample holds 750,000 to 1,000,000 distinct CDR3 sequences; under 35% are singletons and the top ten take roughly a tenth. The data also belong to a second study, concerning T cells of mothers and their children.

The sequencing input was blood. All receptors derive from a woman in her 40s in good health.

This clonotype was recorded at least ten times. The V and J genes are TRBV28 and TRBJ2-5; TRBD2 agrees at 9 bases. With 3 bases clipped from V and 5 bases from J, the junction kept 13 bases outside the gene matches. Germline values: CDR1 MDHEN, CDR2 SYDVKM. The length of the CDR3 is 17 residues. The CDR3 region has the DNA TGTGCCAGCAGTTTGCAAAGACTAGCGGCAAATCGGGAGACCCAGTACTTC. Translation: CASSLQRLAANRETQYF. Full variable domain (missing parts from reference TRBV28 and TRBJ2-5): DVKVTQSSRYLVKRTGEKVFLECVQDMDHENMFWYRQDPGLGLRLIYFSYDVKMKEKGDIPEGYSVSREKKERFSLILESASTNQTSMYLCASSLQRLAANRETQYFGPGTRLLVL.

This clonotype was recorded at least ten times. V usage is TRBV7-9 and J usage is TRBJ1-1; D possibly corresponds to TRBD1 (5 bases). CDR3 size: 11 residues. Deletions cut 5 bases from V and 11 bases from J, with 12 bases between. Germline V gene lookup returns CDR1 SEHNR and CDR2 FQNEAQ (reference sequence). CDR3 region: CASSHQGSAFF. The DNA for the CDR3 is TGTGCCAGCAGCCACCAGGGTAGCGCTTTCTTT. The variable domain in full, completed from reference TRBV7-9 and TRBJ1-1, reads DTGVSQNPRHKITKRGQNVTFRCDPISEHNRLYWYRQTLGQGPEFLTYFQNEAQLEKSRLLSDRFSAERPKGSFSTLEIQRTEQGDSAMYLCASSHQGSAFFGQGTRLTVV.

The chain is built from TRBV4-1 and TRBJ1-6, with D perhaps matching TRBD1 (5 bases). The V gene lost 3 bases and the J gene lost 8 bases, with 17 bases spanning the gap. There are 16 residues in the CDR3. Germline V gives CDR1 MGHRA, CDR2 YSYEKL. The CDR3 DNA reads as TGCGCCAGCAGCCAGGAGGGCCAGGGTTCTCATTCACCCCTCCACTTT. Residues: CASSQEGQGSHSPLHF.

This clonotype was recorded a few times. The rearrangement uses TRBV5-1 and TRBJ2-1; 9 bases match TRBD2. V trimming: 1 base; J trimming: 6 bases; junction bases outside the gene matches: 5. Germline CDR1 SGHRS, CDR2 YFSETQ. The CDR3 loop spans 15 amino acids. CDR3 amino acids: CASSLPSGASNEQFF. The CDR3 bases are TGCGCCAGCAGCTTGCCTAGCGGGGCCAGCAATGAGCAGTTCTTC.

This clonotype has a count of ten or more. The chain carries TRBV7-9 and TRBJ1-2, with D tentatively TRBD1 (6 bases). The CDR3 has 16 amino acids. Deletions cut 0 bases from V and 7 bases from J, with 18 bases between. Germline V gives CDR1 SEHNR, CDR2 FQNEAQ (reference sequence). CDR3 amino acids: CASSLAGAGGERGYTF. The CDR3 DNA reads TGTGCCAGCAGCTTAGCGGGGGCCGGGGGTGAGCGTGGCTACACCTTC.

This clonotype was seen more than once but under ten times. V gene TRBV27 combines with J gene TRBJ2-1, with D perhaps given as TRBD1 or TRBD2 (7 bases each). Trimming removed 5 bases at V and 6 bases at J, with 17 bases between. Germline CDR1 MNHEY, CDR2 SMNVEV (reference sequence). The CDR3 has 15 residues. CDR3 sequence: CASSTRQGGVNEQFF. The CDR3 DNA sequence: TGTGCCAGCAGTACACGACAGGGAGGGGTCAATGAGCAGTTCTTC.

This clonotype was counted between two and nine times. V is TRBV24-1 and J is TRBJ2-3; 8 positions agree with TRBD2. V trimming: 0 bases; J trimming: 2 bases; junction bases outside the gene matches: 3. Germline V gene data show CDR1 as KGHDR and CDR2 as SFDVKD. The CDR3 sequence is 16 residues long. DNA for the CDR3: TGTGCCACCAGTGATTTGACTAGCGGATACACAGATACGCAGTATTTT. Translation gives CATSDLTSGYTDTQYF.

The CDR3 is CSVGWRGVNNEQFF. The CDR3 DNA follows: TGCAGCGTTGGGTGGCGGGGGGTCAACAATGAGCAGTTCTTC. J is TRBJ2-1 and V is TRBV29-1; 8 bases align to TRBD2. CDR3 length: 14 amino acids. Germline V gene sequence: CDR1 SQVTM, CDR2 ANQGSEA. V lost 4 bases and J lost 5; bases outside the gene matches: 7.

This clonotype was seen once. A much larger clone is a single base away; this may be a read error. The rearrangement links TRBV12-3 or TRBV12-4 to TRBJ2-7; 9 bases align to TRBD2. The CDR3 is made up of 18 amino acids. Trimming at V came to 1 base and at J to 3 bases, leaving 13 bases not matched to a gene. The CDR3 sequence: CASSLGLRLGGGGYEQYF. The CDR3 nucleotides are TGTGCCAGCAGTTTAGGGCTACGTTTGGGCGGGGGGGGCTACGAGCAGTACTTC.

The J gene is TRBJ2-7, the V gene TRBV20-1, with a possible D match to TRBD2 (5 bases). V lost 3 bases to trimming and J lost 0 bases, with 9 bases between them. CDR1 and CDR2 from the germline V gene are DFQATT and SNEGSKA (reference sequence). This CDR3 comprises 13 residues. The CDR3 coding sequence is TGCAGTGCTAGGGGGAGTAGCTCCTACGAGCAGTACTTC. Translating gives CSARGSSSYEQYF.

The chain is built from TRBV19 and TRBJ2-3; maybe TRBD2 (5 bases). CDR1 and CDR2 (germline): LNHDA, SQIVND (reference sequence). V was cut by 6 bases and J by 3 bases, with 28 bases left in between. The CDR3 contains 19 residues. The CDR3 loop is CASSDMRLIGRGFTDTQYF. Here the CDR3 DNA reads TGTGCCAGTAGCGACATGCGGCTAATAGGACGGGGTTTTACAGATACGCAGTATTTT.

This clonotype appeared a few times. The chain joins TRBV20-1 to TRBJ1-6; 9 nucleotides align to TRBD1. The CDR3 is made up of 18 amino acids. Unmatched junction bases numbered 14, after V lost 0 bases and J lost 8 bases. Germline V CDR1 and CDR2: DFQATT, SNEGSKA (reference sequence). The CDR3 here is CSARDWENRDRVYSPLHF. The DNA of the CDR3 is TGCAGTGCTAGAGATTGGGAAAATCGGGACAGGGTGTATTCACCCCTCCACTTT.

Many counts were recorded for this clonotype. V usage is TRBV7-6 and J usage is TRBJ2-1; D is ambiguous. Germline CDR1 is SGHVS and CDR2 is FNYEAQ. This CDR3 has 13 amino acids. V shed 5 bases and J shed 8 bases, with 13 bases lying between them. The CDR3 DNA is TGTGCCAGCAGCCCGGGCCTTAGGGATGAGCAGTTCTTC. It yields the protein CASSPGLRDEQFF.

This clonotype occurred many times. The chain uses TRBV7-2 and TRBJ2-7; D gene unclear. This CDR3 comprises 13 residues. The V and J ends lost 5 bases and 0 bases respectively, with 8 bases between them. CDR1 is SGHTA, CDR2 FQGNSA, per germline. The CDR3 is CASSHDFSYEQYF. CDR3 DNA: TGTGCCAGCAGCCACGATTTCTCCTACGAGCAGTACTTC.

This clonotype was recorded at least ten times. This chain connects TRBV20-1 to TRBJ2-5; 9 nucleotides align to TRBD1. This CDR3 region has 14 residues. V dropped 2 bases and J dropped 4; count of bases not matched to a gene: 5. The V gene's germline CDR1 is DFQATT and CDR2 SNEGSKA (reference sequence). CDR3 DNA: TGCAGTGCTAGACGGGACAGGGACCGAGAGACCCAGTACTTC. Encoded protein: CSARRDRDRETQYF.

Only a few counts were recorded for this clonotype. The V gene is TRBV7-2, the J gene TRBJ1-5; D uncertain. Trimming shortened V by 5 bases and J by 5 bases, and 16 bases separated the two germline ends. The germline V gene has CDR1 SGHTA and CDR2 FQGNSA. There are 15 residues in the CDR3. In nucleotides, the CDR3 is TGTGCCAGCAGCAGAGACCCCTACGGGGATCAGCCCCAGCATTTT. Amino acid sequence: CASSRDPYGDQPQHF.

This clonotype was seen a handful of times. The rearrangement uses TRBV6-6 and TRBJ1-6; TRBD1 matches 8 bases. The trim removed 6 bases at V and 7 bases at J, leaving 5 bases unmatched. The V gene's germline CDR1 is MNHNY and CDR2 SVGAGI (reference sequence). This CDR3 spans 14 amino acids. The chain's CDR3 is CASRPGTGNSPLHF. In nucleotides, the CDR3 is TGTGCCAGCAGGCCCGGGACAGGCAATTCACCCCTCCACTTT.

This rearrangement joins TRBV7-2 to TRBJ2-7; tentative D call: TRBD1 (6 bases). The CDR3 loop spans 15 amino acids. V gave up 5 bases and J gave up 3 bases, with 17 bases separating them. Germline loops: CDR1 SGHTA, CDR2 FQGNSA. The DNA of the CDR3 is TGTGCCAGCAGCCCCCTCCTACAGGGCTTCTACGAGCAGTACTTC. Translation gives CASSPLLQGFYEQYF.

The chain carries TRBV7-6 and TRBJ2-5, with D perhaps matching TRBD2 (5 bases). Germline V gene sequence: CDR1 SGHVS, CDR2 FNYEAQ. The V gene lost 5 bases and the J gene lost 2 bases, with 9 bases spanning the gap. This CDR3 contains 13 residues. The CDR3 protein is CASSPGEQETQYF. In nucleotides, the CDR3 is TGTGCCAGCAGCCCTGGGGAGCAAGAGACCCAGTACTTC.

This clonotype was seen only a few times. The chain couples TRBV19 to TRBJ2-1; D perhaps matches TRBD1 (6 bases). Germline-derived CDR1 and CDR2 are LNHDA and SQIVND (reference sequence). The germline V and J ends were trimmed by 4 bases and 7 bases, with 14 bases remaining between them. This CDR3 has 14 residues. CDR3 DNA: TGTGCCAGTAGTACCTGGACAGAGGATAATGAGCAGTTCTTC. It is translated as CASSTWTEDNEQFF.

This clonotype was detected ten times or more. CDR3 DNA sequence: TGCAGCGTTTGTCTGCGGGGCCAGGGGGTCGAGCAGTACTTC. Protein: CSVCLRGQGVEQYF. The chain has TRBV29-1 and TRBJ2-7; the D gene is possibly TRBD1 (7 bases). V was shortened by 5 bases and J by 6 bases, with 20 bases between the two germline ends. The CDR3 length is 14 residues. Germline values: CDR1 SQVTM, CDR2 ANQGSEA.

This clonotype has a count of ten or more. The CDR3 loop is CASSGSGTDSYEQYF. CDR3 DNA: TGTGCCAGCAGTGGGAGCGGGACAGACTCCTACGAGCAGTACTTC. The chain uses TRBV6-5 and TRBJ2-7; D could derive from TRBD1 or TRBD2 (7 bases each). V lost 5 bases and J lost 0, with 14 bases in between. The CDR3 totals 15 residues. The germline gives CDR1 MNHEY, CDR2 SVGAGI.

This clonotype was recorded many times. This sequence joins TRBV10-3 and TRBJ2-7; D may be TRBD1 or TRBD2 (5 bases each). Trimming left V 6 bases short and J 4 bases short, with 16 bases between. CDR3 length equals 14 residues. Looked up from germline, CDR1 is ENHRY and CDR2 is SYGVKD. The CDR3 nucleotides are TGTGCCATCAGCAGAGGGGTACAGCTTTACGAGCAGTACTTC. It codes for CAISRGVQLYEQYF.

This clonotype was recorded only once. The rearrangement uses TRBV7-2 and TRBJ2-1, with a possible D match to TRBD1 (5 bases). Near its end, the DNA agrees better with TRBJ2-7, so the J call may be wrong. Germline values: CDR1 SGHTA, CDR2 FQGNSA. The CDR3 spans 16 residues. CDR3 loop: CASSEGALYSYNEQYF. The CDR3 DNA sequence: TGTGCCAGCAGCGAAGGGGCCCTTTACTCCTACAATGAGCAGTACTTC.

The V call is TRBV10-3, the J call TRBJ1-5; 9 bases map to TRBD1. Germline loops: CDR1 ENHRY, CDR2 SYGVKD. The trim removed 6 bases at V and 10 bases at J, leaving 13 bases unmatched. The CDR3 sequence is 15 residues long. CDR3 sequence (DNA): TGTGCCATCAGGCCCGGGACAGGGACGCAGGAACCCCAGCATTTT. Protein sequence: CAIRPGTGTQEPQHF.

Many counts were recorded for this clonotype. J is TRBJ1-2 and V is TRBV7-2, with 7 bases lining up with TRBD1. This CDR3 region has 15 residues. Trimming cost V 5 bases and J 6 bases; bases outside gene matches: 12. Germline CDR1 reads SGHTA; CDR2 reads FQGNSA. CDR3 DNA sequence: TGTGCCAGCAGCGCGACGACAGGGATTAGCAATGGCTACACCTTC. Translating gives CASSATTGISNGYTF.

This clonotype has only a few counts. The chain joins TRBV7-2 to TRBJ2-7, with 9 bases matching TRBD2. The ends lost 3 bases at V and 4 bases at J; junction bases unmatched: 7. Germline loops: CDR1 SGHTA, CDR2 FQGNSA. The CDR3 totals 15 residues. The CDR3: CASSFGGGASYEQYF. The CDR3, as DNA: TGTGCCAGCAGCTTCGGCGGGGGGGCGTCATACGAGCAGTACTTC.